This T cell receptor (beta chain) was sequenced for a study of T cells in Graves' hyperthyroidism and ophthalmopathy. As regards this clonotype: Its antigen is not known. A much larger clone lies one base from this, so it may be a read error.

TCR beta CDR3 regions were amplified from RNA. The HTBI set primed first-round TCR CDR3 RT-PCR. One entry per CDR3 protein results from TCRdb running MiXCR on the multiplex PCR reads. The sample gives a few hundred thousand distinct CDR3 sequences, 35% to 55% of which show up once; about 7.8% is in the top ten. Disease duration under 2 months; hyperthyroidism patients were aged 18 to 65. Overall study results and limits: The blood repertoire included most of the expanded thyroid clonotypes above 0.001.

The sample was peripheral blood or thyroid tissue (not recorded which). The clonotype was recovered from a woman younger than 30 with Graves' hyperthyroidism.

This CDR3 is CASSHRQGGIVEALF. CDR3 sequence (DNA): TGTGCCAGCAGCCACAGACAGGGAGGAATTGTTGAAGCTCTCTTT. The J gene is TRBJ1-1, the V gene TRBV4-2; TRBD1 agrees at 7 bases. CDR3 length equals 15 residues. Germline assignment: CDR1 LGHNA and CDR2 YNFKEQ.